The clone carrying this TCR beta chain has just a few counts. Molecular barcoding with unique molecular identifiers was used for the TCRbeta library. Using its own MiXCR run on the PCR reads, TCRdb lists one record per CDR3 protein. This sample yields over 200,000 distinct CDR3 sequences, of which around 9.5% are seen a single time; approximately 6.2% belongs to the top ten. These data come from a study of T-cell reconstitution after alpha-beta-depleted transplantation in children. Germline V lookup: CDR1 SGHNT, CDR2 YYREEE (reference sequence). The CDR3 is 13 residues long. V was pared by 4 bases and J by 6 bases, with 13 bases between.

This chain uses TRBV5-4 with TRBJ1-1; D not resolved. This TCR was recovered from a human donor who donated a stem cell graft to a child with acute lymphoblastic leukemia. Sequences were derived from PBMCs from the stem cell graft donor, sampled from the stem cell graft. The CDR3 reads CASSPGLGAEAFF. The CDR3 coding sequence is TGTGCCAGCAGCCCTGGGCTGGGCGCTGAAGCTTTCTTT.